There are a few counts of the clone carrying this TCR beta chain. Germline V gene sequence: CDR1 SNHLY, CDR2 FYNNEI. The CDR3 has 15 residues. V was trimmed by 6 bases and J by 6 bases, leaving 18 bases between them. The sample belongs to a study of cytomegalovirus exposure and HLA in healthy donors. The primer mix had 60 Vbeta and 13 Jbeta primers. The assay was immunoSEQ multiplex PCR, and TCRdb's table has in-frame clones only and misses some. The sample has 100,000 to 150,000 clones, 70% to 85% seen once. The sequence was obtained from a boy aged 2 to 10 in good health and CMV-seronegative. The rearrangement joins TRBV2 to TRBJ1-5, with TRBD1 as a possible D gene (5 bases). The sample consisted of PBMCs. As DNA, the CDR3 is TGTGCCAGCAGCACTGAGGGGCCCGGGGGTCAGCCCCAGCATTTT. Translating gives CASSTEGPGGQPQHF.